The entry that follows covers one T cell receptor (beta chain) sequence. Its antigen is currently unknown. A multiplex PCR was run with 60 Vbeta primers and 13 Jbeta primers. The table came from immunoSEQ multiplex PCR; TCRdb's copy has only in-frame clones and leaves some out. This sample carries 90,000 to 120,000 clones, roughly 80% of them seen once, and the ten largest clones take more than 2%. From germline, CDR1 is MDHEN and CDR2 SYDVKM. V was trimmed by 6 bases and J by 5 bases, leaving 11 bases between them. CDR3 length: 12 amino acids. The sample is drawn from a study of cytomegalovirus exposure and HLA in healthy donors. Study-wide findings and caveats: Among TCR beta chains, those listed as cytomegalovirus-associated numbered around 160.

Material for sequencing was PBMCs. V and J are TRBV28 and TRBJ2-7; D ambiguous. The TCR sequence derives from a man aged 25 to 45 in good health and CMV-seronegative. The CDR3 loop reads CASSLLEHEQYF. The CDR3 bases are TGTGCCAGCAGCCTCCTTGAGCACGAGCAGTACTTC.